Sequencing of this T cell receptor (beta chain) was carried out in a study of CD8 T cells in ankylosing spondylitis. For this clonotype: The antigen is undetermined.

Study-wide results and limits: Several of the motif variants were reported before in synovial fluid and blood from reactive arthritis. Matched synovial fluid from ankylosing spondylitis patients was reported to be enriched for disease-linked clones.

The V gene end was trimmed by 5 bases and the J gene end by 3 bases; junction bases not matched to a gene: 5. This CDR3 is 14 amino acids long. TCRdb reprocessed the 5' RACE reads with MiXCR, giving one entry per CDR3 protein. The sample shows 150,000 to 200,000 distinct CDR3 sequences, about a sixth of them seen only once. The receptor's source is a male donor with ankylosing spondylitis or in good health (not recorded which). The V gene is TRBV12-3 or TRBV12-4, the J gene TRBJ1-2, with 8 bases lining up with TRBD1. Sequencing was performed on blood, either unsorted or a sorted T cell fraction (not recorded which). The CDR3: CASSQDRVDYGYTF. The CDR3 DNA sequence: TGTGCCAGCAGTCAGGACAGGGTGGACTATGGCTACACCTTC.